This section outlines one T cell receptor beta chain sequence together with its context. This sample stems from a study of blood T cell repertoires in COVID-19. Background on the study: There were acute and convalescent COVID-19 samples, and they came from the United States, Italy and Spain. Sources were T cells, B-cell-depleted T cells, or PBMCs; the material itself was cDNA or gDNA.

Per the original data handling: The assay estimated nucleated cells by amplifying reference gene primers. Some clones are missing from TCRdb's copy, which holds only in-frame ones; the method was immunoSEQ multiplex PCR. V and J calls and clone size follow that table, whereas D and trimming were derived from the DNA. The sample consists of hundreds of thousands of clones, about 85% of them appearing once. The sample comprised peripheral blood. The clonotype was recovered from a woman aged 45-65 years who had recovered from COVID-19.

The CDR3 region is CASSLTLGVSGELFF. The CDR3 DNA sequence: TGTGCCAGCAGCTTAACCCTCGGAGTTAGCGGGGAGCTGTTTTTT. The genes are TRBV7-2 and TRBJ2-2; D not resolved. Germline V CDR1 and CDR2: SGHTA, FQGNSA. Trimming cost V 2 bases and J 7 bases, with 14 bases left between them. The CDR3 is 15 residues long.